A single sample gave rise to the 13 T cell receptor beta chains below, sequenced in a study of control samples from healthy donors and cancer patients. Data came from immunoSEQ multiplex PCR; TCRdb stores just in-frame clones and leaves some out. The table records fewer than 65,000 clones, over 70% of them present only once. Specimen: blood. The receptors stem from a man aged 65 to 79 in good health.

The V call is TRBV12-5, the J call TRBJ1-1; D is undetermined. Per germline, CDR1 LGHNT and CDR2 FRNRAP. Trimming stripped 8 bases from V and 4 bases from J, with 11 bases between. The length of the CDR3 is 12 residues. CDR3 sequence reads: CASREGGTEAFF. In nucleotides, the CDR3 is TGTGCTAGTCGTGAGGGAGGCACTGAAGCTTTCTTT.

This sequence joins TRBV7-3 and TRBJ2-1; 8 bases map to TRBD2. The V and J ends lost 0 bases and 2 bases, in that order; junction bases with no gene match: 6. Per the germline V gene, CDR1 is SGHTA and CDR2 is FQGTGA. The CDR3 has 17 amino acids. The CDR3 DNA is TGTGCCAGCAGCTTAACGCGAGCGGGAGCTACCTACAATGAGCAGTTCTTC. Amino acids: CASSLTRAGATYNEQFF. The full variable domain, rest sourced from reference TRBV7-3 and TRBJ2-1, is GAGVSQTPSNKVTEKGKYVELRCDPISGHTALYWYRQSLGQGPEFLIYFQGTGAADDSGLPNDRFFAVRPEGSVSTLKIQRTERGDSAVYLCASSLTRAGATYNEQFFGPGTRLTVL.

The chain combines TRBV5-1 with TRBJ2-3; either TRBD1 or TRBD2 may supply D (5 bases each). From germline, CDR1 is SGHRS and CDR2 YFSETQ. Trimming took 0 bases from V and 0 from J, leaving 14 bases between them. The CDR3 has 17 amino acids. The CDR3 DNA reads TGCGCCAGCAGCTTGGGCCTGGGACCGAGAAGCACAGATACGCAGTATTTT. Its translation is CASSLGLGPRSTDTQYF.

The V and J genes are TRBV5-1 and TRBJ2-3, with D maybe TRBD1 (6 bases). V lost 0 bases and J lost 2, with 13 bases in between. Looked up from germline, CDR1 is SGHRS and CDR2 is YFSETQ. The CDR3 length is 16 residues. CDR3 bases: TGCGCCAGCAGCTTGGAGGGCAGGGGAATCACAGATACGCAGTATTTT. It translates to CASSLEGRGITDTQYF.

V and J are TRBV12-3 or TRBV12-4 and TRBJ1-2; D is unresolved. This CDR3 contains 13 residues. Trimming removed 7 bases from V and 4 bases from J, with 13 bases in between. The CDR3 region is CASTQQIRYGYTF. CDR3 in DNA: TGTGCCAGCACCCAACAGATCCGCTATGGCTACACCTTC.

This chain links TRBV27 with TRBJ2-7, with 7 bases aligning to TRBD1. Per the germline V gene, CDR1 is MNHEY and CDR2 is SMNVEV (reference sequence). The CDR3 is made up of 14 amino acids. The V segment lost 5 bases and the J segment 2 bases; nucleotides outside the gene matches: 6. This CDR3 is CASSLDRNTYEQYF. CDR3 in DNA: TGTGCCAGCAGTCTGGACAGGAATACCTACGAGCAGTACTTC.

The rearrangement joins TRBV5-1 to TRBJ2-3; 9 bases map to TRBD1. The CDR3 sequence is 16 residues long. CDR1 and CDR2 from the germline V gene are SGHRS and YFSETQ. Trimming cost V 0 bases and J 5 bases; bases outside gene matches: 7. For the CDR3, the DNA is TGCGCCAGCAGCTTGGGACGGACAGGGGCAGAAGATACGCAGTATTTT. Protein: CASSLGRTGAEDTQYF.

The chain recombines TRBV24-1 with TRBJ2-7; D is uncertain. Trimming left V 2 bases short and J 0 bases short, with 16 bases between. The CDR3 covers 17 residues. The germline V gene has CDR1 KGHDR and CDR2 SFDVKD. DNA for the CDR3: TGTGCCACCAGTGATTGGCTCCGACCCAGGAGCTCCTACGAGCAGTACTTC. Its translation: CATSDWLRPRSSYEQYF.

This chain links TRBV18 with TRBJ2-1; D is undetermined. Germline assignment: CDR1 KGHSH and CDR2 LQKENI. CDR3 size: 14 residues. Deletions cut 3 bases from V and 5 bases from J, with 11 bases between. Here the CDR3 DNA reads TGTGCCAGCTCACCTCTGACCCAGGACAATGAGCAGTTCTTC. Encoded protein: CASSPLTQDNEQFF.

This clone is a singleton in its sample. The chain links TRBV11-1 to TRBJ2-4; TRBD1 agrees at 8 bases. Germline assignment: CDR1 SGHAT and CDR2 FQDESV (reference sequence). The ends lost 5 bases at V and 8 bases at J; junction bases unmatched: 11. The CDR3 loop spans 15 amino acids. CDR3 in DNA: TGTGCCAGCAGCACCGCAGGGGGCGGAGTTGACATTCAGTACTTC. Translating it yields CASSTAGGGVDIQYF.

This chain connects TRBV28 to TRBJ2-7; either TRBD1 or TRBD2 may supply D (5 bases each). CDR1 is MDHEN and CDR2 is SYDVKM in the germline V gene. The CDR3 has 15 residues. With 4 bases removed from V and 3 bases from J, the gap between germline ends came to 16 bases. The chain's CDR3 is CASSSPGTARYEQYF. CDR3 DNA sequence: TGTGCCAGCAGTTCGCCCGGGACCGCTCGCTACGAGCAGTACTTC. Based on the CDR3 plus reference TRBV28 and TRBJ2-7, the full variable domain is DVKVTQSSRYLVKRTGEKVFLECVQDMDHENMFWYRQDPGLGLRLIYFSYDVKMKEKGDIPEGYSVSREKKERFSLILESASTNQTSMYLCASSSPGTARYEQYFGPGTRLTVT.

The chain joins TRBV5-5 to TRBJ2-5; 9 bases are shared with TRBD2. The germline V gene encodes CDR1 SGHKS and CDR2 YYEKEE (reference sequence). The CDR3 covers 13 residues. Trimming removed 4 bases from V and 5 bases from J; junction bases left unmatched: 3. CDR3 sequence: CASSRSGSETQYF. DNA of the CDR3: TGTGCCAGCAGCCGTAGCGGGAGTGAGACCCAGTACTTC.

J is TRBJ1-3 and V is TRBV4-1; D not certain. V was pared by 2 bases and J by 0 bases, with 8 bases between. The CDR3 covers 15 residues. Germline V lookup: CDR1 MGHRA, CDR2 YSYEKL. CDR3 region: CASSQKHDSGNTIYF. The DNA for the CDR3 is TGCGCCAGCAGCCAAAAGCACGACTCTGGAAACACCATATATTTT.